Sequencing of this T cell receptor beta chain was carried out in a study of blood T cells in healthy people across ages. The study, taken as a whole, reports: Percentage of naive T cells showed a strong correlation with TCR beta diversity. Diversity figures based on one million T cells were deemed too low.

CDR3 length: 14 residues. Germline CDR1 and CDR2: MGHRA and YSYEKL. V lost 0 bases, J lost 5 bases, and 10 bases lay in between. At least ten counts were recorded for this clonotype. Its matching antigen is unknown. Then a second PCR, running roughly 7 to 12 cycles, was carried out with a sample-barcoded 5' primer and a J-beta primer mix. TCRdb fed the 5' RACE reads into MiXCR, producing one record per CDR3 protein. The sample consists of 1.5 million to 2 million distinct CDR3 sequences, around 36% of them appearing once. Collection of ten milliliters of peripheral blood was performed for each donor. The V and J genes are TRBV4-1 and TRBJ1-2, with D unresolved. This clonotype was sampled from a woman in her twenties or thirties in good health. Material for sequencing was blood. For the CDR3, the DNA is TGCGCCAGCAGCCAAGATTTGGACGTTTATGGCTACACCTTC. It yields the protein CASSQDLDVYGYTF.